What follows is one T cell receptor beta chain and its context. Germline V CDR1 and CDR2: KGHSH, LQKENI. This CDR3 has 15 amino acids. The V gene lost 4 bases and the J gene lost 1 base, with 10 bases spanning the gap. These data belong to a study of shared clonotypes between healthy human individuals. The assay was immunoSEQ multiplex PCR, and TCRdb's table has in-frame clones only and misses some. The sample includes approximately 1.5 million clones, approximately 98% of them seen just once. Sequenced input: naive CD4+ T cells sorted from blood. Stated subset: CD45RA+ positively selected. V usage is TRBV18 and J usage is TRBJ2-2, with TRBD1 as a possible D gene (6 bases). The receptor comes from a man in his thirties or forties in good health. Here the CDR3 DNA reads TGTGCCAGCTCACGGCGACAGGAGAACACCGGGGAGCTGTTTTTT. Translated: CASSRRQENTGELFF.